The 3 T cell receptor beta chains reported below all come from one sample, sequenced in a study of cytomegalovirus exposure and HLA in healthy donors. Amplification used 60 Vbeta primers and 13 Jbeta primers. The table came from immunoSEQ multiplex PCR; TCRdb's copy has only in-frame clones and leaves some out. The table has some 150,000 clones, 77% seen once. Sequencing input: PBMCs. These TCRs come from a female donor in good health and CMV-seronegative.

This clone came up a few times. This chain uses TRBV6-4 with TRBJ2-3; TRBD2 aligns across 10 bases. This CDR3 contains 16 residues. The J segment lost 5 bases and the V segment lost 6 bases, leaving 11 bases of the junction unmatched. The germline V gene has CDR1 MRHNA and CDR2 SNTAGT. CDR3 in amino acids: CASSPGLAGAGDTQYF. The CDR3 DNA reads as TGTGCCAGCAGCCCGGGGCTAGCGGGGGCTGGAGATACGCAGTATTTT.

The CDR3 reads CASSDPTPSNEQFF. The CDR3 DNA reads TGTGCCAGCAGTGACCCCACACCCTCCAATGAGCAGTTCTTC. The V and J genes are TRBV25-1 and TRBJ2-1; D is uncertain. V was clipped by 3 bases and J by 6 bases, with 12 bases between them. Looked up from germline, CDR1 is MGHDK and CDR2 is SYGVNS. The length of the CDR3 is 14 residues.

This clone was recorded a few times. The V gene is TRBV6-5, the J gene TRBJ1-2, with 9 bases that match TRBD1. Germline V gives CDR1 MNHEY, CDR2 SVGAGI. This CDR3 contains 14 residues. J was trimmed by 7 bases and V by 0 bases; bases with no gene match: 3. CDR3 protein: CASSYSGTGPGYTF. In DNA form, the CDR3 reads TGTGCCAGCAGTTACTCAGGGACAGGGCCTGGCTACACCTTC.